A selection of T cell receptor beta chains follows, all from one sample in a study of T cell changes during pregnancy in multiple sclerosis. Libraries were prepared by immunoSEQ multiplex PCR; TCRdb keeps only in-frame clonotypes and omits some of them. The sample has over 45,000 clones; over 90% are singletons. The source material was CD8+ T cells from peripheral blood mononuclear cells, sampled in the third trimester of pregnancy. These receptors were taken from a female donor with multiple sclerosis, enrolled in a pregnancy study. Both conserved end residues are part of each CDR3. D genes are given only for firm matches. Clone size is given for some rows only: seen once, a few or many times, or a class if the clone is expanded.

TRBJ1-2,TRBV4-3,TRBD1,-,CASSPHRGNYGYTF,TGCGCCAGCAGCCCTCACAGGGGTAACTATGGCTACACCTTC
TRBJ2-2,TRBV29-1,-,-,CSVVGVGANTGELFF,TGCAGCGTTGTCGGGGTCGGCGCGAACACCGGGGAGCTGTTTTTT
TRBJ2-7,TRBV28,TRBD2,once,CASSDRDYSYEQYF,TGTGCCAGCAGTGACCGGGACTACTCCTACGAGCAGTACTTC
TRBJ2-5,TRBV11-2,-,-,CASRAGGESGETQYF,TGTGCCTCCCGGGCAGGTGGGGAGTCGGGGGAGACCCAGTACTTC
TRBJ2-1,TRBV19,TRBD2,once,CASSPLAGAIYNEQFF,TGTGCCAGTAGTCCTCTGGCGGGAGCCATTTACAATGAGCAGTTCTTC
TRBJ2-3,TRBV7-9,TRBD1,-,CASSLEGAPDTQYF,TGTGCCAGCAGCCTAGAGGGGGCCCCAGATACGCAGTATTTT
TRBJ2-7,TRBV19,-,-,CASSMLGEYEQYF,TGTGCCAGTAGTATGCTTGGGGAGTACGAGCAGTACTTC
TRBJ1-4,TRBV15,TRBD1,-,CATSRRSRGPVEKLFF,TGTGCCACCAGCAGGCGCTCGAGGGGGCCGGTTGAAAAACTGTTTTTT
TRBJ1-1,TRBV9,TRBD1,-,CASSVGQGNTEAFF,TGTGCCAGCAGCGTTGGACAGGGGAACACTGAAGCTTTCTTT
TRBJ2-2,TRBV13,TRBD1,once,CASSLGTGSTGELFF,TGTGCCAGCAGCTTAGGGACAGGGTCCACCGGGGAGCTGTTTTTT
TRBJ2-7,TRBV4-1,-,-,CASSQDKGGAYEQYF,TGCGCCAGCAGCCAAGATAAGGGGGGGGCCTACGAGCAGTACTTC
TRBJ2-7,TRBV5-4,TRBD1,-,CASSSRDRVRRGEQYF,TGTGCCAGCAGCTCCCGCGACAGGGTACGGCGTGGCGAGCAGTACTTC
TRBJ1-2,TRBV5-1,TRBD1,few,CASSLIGTGDGYTF,TGCGCCAGCAGCTTAATCGGGACAGGGGATGGCTACACCTTC
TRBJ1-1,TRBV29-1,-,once,CSVDPKGQLNPTEAFF,TGCAGCGTTGACCCCAAGGGGCAGCTGAACCCCACTGAAGCTTTCTTT
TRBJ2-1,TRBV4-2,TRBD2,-,CASSQEGTSGSNEQFF,TGTGCCAGCAGCCAAGAGGGGACTAGCGGGAGTAATGAGCAGTTCTTC
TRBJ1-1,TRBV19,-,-,CASSISPGGRASAAFF,TGTGCCAGTAGTATATCGCCGGGAGGTCGGGCCTCTGCCGCTTTCTTT
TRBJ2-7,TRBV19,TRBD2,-,CASSYQTSVGYEQYF,TGTGCCAGTAGTTACCAGACTAGCGTTGGCTACGAGCAGTACTTC
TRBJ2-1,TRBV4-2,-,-,CASSQDGSSYNEQFF,TGTGCCAGCAGCCAAGATGGGAGCTCCTACAATGAGCAGTTCTTC
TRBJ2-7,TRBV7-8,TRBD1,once,CASSAGGPYEQYF,TGTGCCAGCAGCGCAGGGGGCCCCTACGAGCAGTACTTC
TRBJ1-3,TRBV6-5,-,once,CASSYGGSGNTIYF,TGTGCCAGCAGTTACGGGGGGTCTGGAAACACCATATATTTT
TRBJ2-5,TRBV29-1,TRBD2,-,CSAGGGRERETQYF,TGCAGCGCGGGTGGCGGGAGGGAGCGAGAGACCCAGTACTTC
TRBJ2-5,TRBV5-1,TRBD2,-,CASSFPPSGSGETQYF,TGCGCCAGCAGCTTCCCCCCTAGCGGGAGTGGTGAGACCCAGTACTTC
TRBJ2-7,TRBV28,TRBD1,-,CASSGQGWVEQYF,TGTGCCAGCTCGGGACAGGGATGGGTCGAGCAGTACTTC
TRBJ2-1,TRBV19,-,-,CASSIPGAYNEQFF,TGTGCCAGTAGTATTCCGGGAGCCTACAATGAGCAGTTCTTC
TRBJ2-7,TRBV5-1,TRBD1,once,CASRLWTGISSEQYF,TGCGCCAGCAGGCTTTGGACAGGTATTAGCAGCGAGCAGTACTTC
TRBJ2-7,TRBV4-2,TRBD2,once,CASSQSQREKGEQYF,TGTGCCAGCAGCCAGTCACAGCGGGAGAAGGGCGAGCAGTACTTC
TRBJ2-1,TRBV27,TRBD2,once,CASSLFVGEGPVGEQFF,TGTGCCAGCAGTTTATTTGTGGGGGAGGGCCCCGTGGGCGAGCAGTTCTTC
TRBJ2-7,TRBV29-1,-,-,CSVELGDFQEQYF,TGCAGCGTTGAACTAGGGGATTTTCAAGAGCAGTACTTC
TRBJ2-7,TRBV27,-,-,CASSLWAKGQPPYEQYF,TGTGCCAGCAGTTTATGGGCGAAGGGGCAGCCCCCCTACGAGCAGTACTTC
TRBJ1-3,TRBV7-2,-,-,CASSLGQYRNTIYF,TGTGCCAGCAGCTTAGGGCAGTACCGAAACACCATATATTTT
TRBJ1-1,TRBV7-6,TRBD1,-,CASSPDYRGPTEAFF,TGTGCCAGCAGCCCCGACTACAGGGGTCCCACTGAAGCTTTCTTT
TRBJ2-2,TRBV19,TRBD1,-,CASNRGNTGELFF,TGTGCCAGTAACAGGGGCAACACCGGGGAGCTGTTTTTT
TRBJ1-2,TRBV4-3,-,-,CASSQDTTPPGGYTF,TGCGCCAGCAGCCAAGATACTACCCCACCGGGTGGCTACACCTTC
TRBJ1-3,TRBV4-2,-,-,CASSQQPIQGGNTIYF,TGTGCCAGCAGCCAGCAACCCATCCAGGGAGGAAACACCATATATTTT
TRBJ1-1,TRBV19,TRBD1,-,CASSRQGADTEAFF,TGTGCCAGTAGTAGACAGGGGGCAGACACTGAAGCTTTCTTT
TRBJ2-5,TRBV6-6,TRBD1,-,CASSSTGGRETQYF,TGTGCCAGCAGTTCAACAGGGGGCAGGGAGACCCAGTACTTC
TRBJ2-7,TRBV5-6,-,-,CASSLVTGWIHEQYF,TGTGCCAGCAGCTTGGTTACAGGGTGGATCCACGAGCAGTACTTC
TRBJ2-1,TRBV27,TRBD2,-,CASSSGTSGYNEQFF,TGTGCCAGCAGTTCGGGGACTAGCGGTTACAATGAGCAGTTCTTC
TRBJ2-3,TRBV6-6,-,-,CASSPQGQTDTQYF,TGTGCCAGCAGCCCACAGGGTCAAACAGATACGCAGTATTTT
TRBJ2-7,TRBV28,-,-,CASSLRRKRYEQYF,TGTGCCAGCAGTTTAAGGCGGAAGCGATACGAGCAGTACTTC
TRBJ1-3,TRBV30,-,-,CAWHEEAASSGNTIYF,TGTGCCTGGCACGAAGAGGCCGCGAGCTCTGGAAACACCATATATTTT
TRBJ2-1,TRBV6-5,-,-,CASRGVYNEQFF,TGTGCCAGCAGAGGGGTCTACAATGAGCAGTTCTTC
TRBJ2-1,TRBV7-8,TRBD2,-,CASAPTSGSREQFF,TGTGCCAGCGCCCCGACTAGCGGGAGCCGCGAGCAGTTCTTC
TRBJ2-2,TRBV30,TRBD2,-,CAWSTASGRPTGELFF,TGTGCCTGGAGTACAGCTAGCGGGAGGCCCACCGGGGAGCTGTTTTTT
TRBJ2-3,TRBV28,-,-,CASSLRSSPEDTQYF,TGTGCCAGCAGTTTAAGGTCATCACCGGAGGATACGCAGTATTTT